This T cell receptor (beta chain) was retrieved from a study of CD8+CD57+ T cells in acquired aplastic anemia. By flow cytometry, patients selected for sequencing had shown an expansion of CD8+CD57+ cells. The cohort consisted entirely of patients having severe acquired aplastic anemia. Trimming at V came to 4 bases and at J to 3 bases, leaving 5 bases not matched to a gene. From germline, CDR1 is SGHNT and CDR2 YYREEE (reference sequence). This CDR3 is 15 amino acids long. This clonotype was picked up many times. The TCR beta profiling, which covered VDJ combination and CDR3 sequence, was carried out using genomic DNA as the template. TCRdb re-derived calls from the reads in MiXCR, one entry per CDR3 protein. The sample lists 200,000 to 250,000 distinct CDR3 sequences, around 43% occurring once.

This TCR derives from a human donor with aplastic anemia. The sequencing input was sorted CD4+, CD8+, or CD8+CD57+ T cells (not recorded which) from PBMCs. This rearrangement joins TRBV5-4 to TRBJ2-2, with 8 bases lining up with TRBD2. The CDR3 nucleotides read TGTGCCAGCAGCACGTTAGCGGGGCACACCGGGGAGCTGTTTTTT. Protein sequence: CASSTLAGHTGELFF.